This TCR beta chain was captured in a study of early T cells in non-severe SARS-CoV-2 infection. This CDR3 has 16 residues. V was trimmed by 0 bases and J by 6 bases, leaving 15 bases between them. CDR1 GTSNPN and CDR2 SVGIG come from the germline V gene (reference sequence). Individual cDNA molecules were tagged with unique molecular identifiers, the study reported. MiXCR was run by TCRdb on the 5' RACE reads, yielding one entry per CDR3 protein. The table has roughly 97,000 distinct CDR3 sequences, approximately 11% seen once; the top ten hold 4.7%. This clonotype has more than one count but fewer than ten.

The receptor's source is an adult who was a healthcare worker with PCR-confirmed SARS-CoV-2 infection or an uninfected control (not recorded which). This chain links TRBV30 with TRBJ1-6; D is perhaps TRBD1 (6 bases). This sample comprised whole blood, obtained at baseline. The CDR3 region is CAWSVRGRGSNSPLHF. In DNA form, the CDR3 reads TGTGCCTGGAGTGTTCGCGGAAGGGGGTCTAATTCACCCCTCCACTTT. Full variable domain (missing parts from reference TRBV30 and TRBJ1-6): SQTIHQWPATLVQPVGSPLSLECTVEGTSNPNLYWYRQAAGRGLQLLFYSVGIGQISSEVPQNLSASRPQDRQFILSSKKLLLSDSGFYLCAWSVRGRGSNSPLHFGNGTRLTVT.